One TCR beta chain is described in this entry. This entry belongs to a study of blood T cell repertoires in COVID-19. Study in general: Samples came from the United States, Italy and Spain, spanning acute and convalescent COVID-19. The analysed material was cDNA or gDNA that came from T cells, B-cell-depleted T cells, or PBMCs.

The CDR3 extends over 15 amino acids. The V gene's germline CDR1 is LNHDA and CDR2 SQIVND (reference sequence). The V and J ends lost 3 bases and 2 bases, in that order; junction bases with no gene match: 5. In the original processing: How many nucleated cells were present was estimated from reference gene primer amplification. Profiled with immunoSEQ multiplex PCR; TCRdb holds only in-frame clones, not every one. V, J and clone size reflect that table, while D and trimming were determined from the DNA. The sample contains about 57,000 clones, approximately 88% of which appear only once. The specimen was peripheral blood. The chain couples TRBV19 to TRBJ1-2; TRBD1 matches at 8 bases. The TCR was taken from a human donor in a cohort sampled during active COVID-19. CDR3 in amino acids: CASSILDRENYGYTF. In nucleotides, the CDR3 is TGTGCCAGTAGTATTTTGGACAGGGAAAACTATGGCTACACCTTC.